Shown below are 3 T cell receptor beta chains from a single sample sequenced in a study of blood T cell repertoires in COVID-19 (dated by TCRdb to the early 2020s). The receptor library was made with the immunoSEQ multiplex PCR assay. TCRdb's version of the immuneACCESS table is confined to in-frame rearrangements and falls short of the full clone set. An unresolved V gene accounts for under half of the shortfall where checked; the remainder is of unknown origin. A total of about 280,000 clones appear in this sample, 65% to 90% of them only once. 13% of the sample lies in the top ten. Sequencing was performed on peripheral blood. All receptors come from a human donor in a cohort sampled during active COVID-19.

This clone was observed a single time. This chain joins TRBV28 and TRBJ2-7; TRBD2 matches at 8 bases. Losses at the gene ends were 7 bases for V and 2 bases for J; bases not matched to a gene: 4. Germline CDR1 reads MDHEN; CDR2 reads SYDVKM. This CDR3 is 13 amino acids long. CDR3 in amino acids: CASTTGGAYEQYF. The CDR3 bases are TGTGCCAGCACAACGGGGGGGGCCTACGAGCAGTACTTC.

This chain links TRBV27 with TRBJ2-1; D gene ambiguous. Germline CDR1 is MNHEY and CDR2 is SMNVEV (reference sequence). The CDR3 covers 16 residues. V lost 7 bases and J 2 bases, leaving 18 bases between the germline ends. The CDR3 DNA follows: TGTGCCAGCACCGACTTGACGACGAGGCCCTACAATGAGCAGTTCTTC. Translating gives CASTDLTTRPYNEQFF.

The V gene is TRBV27, the J gene TRBJ2-7; D gene ambiguous. V was clipped by 6 bases and J by 2 bases, with 5 bases between them. This CDR3 contains 11 residues. In germline, CDR1 is MNHEY, CDR2 SMNVEV (reference sequence). In DNA, the CDR3 is TGTGCCAGCAGGAGCACCTACGAGCAGTACTTC. Protein: CASRSTYEQYF.